This T cell receptor (beta chain) was recorded in a study of sequential checkpoint blockade in melanoma. Study in general: Arm A got nivolumab then ipilimumab; arm B the reverse, 1:1. Each arm's sequence ended with maintenance nivolumab.

This clone was found a few times. Treatment in this sample: randomized to nivolumab then ipilimumab (arm A) or the reverse (arm B). No patient had prior DNA-damaging chemotherapy. Live CD3+CD8+ CD19− CD56− cells were sorted from PBMCs. Sequencing was performed with immunoSEQ multiplex PCR; in TCRdb, only in-frame clones are kept and a portion is missing. The repertoire holds about 18,000 clones, roughly 72% seen once, with less than 25% in the top ten. CDR1 and CDR2 from the germline V gene are LNHDA and SQIVND (reference sequence). The CDR3 contains 12 residues. V lost 5 bases, J lost 6 bases, and 10 bases lay in between.

The clonotype was recovered from a human donor with melanoma. Sequenced here: CD8+ T cells sorted from blood (inferred from file names), sampled from a patient given nivolumab and ipilimumab in sequence. V is TRBV19 and J is TRBJ1-2; the D gene is possibly TRBD1 (6 bases). The CDR3 protein is CASSFHRDGYTF. The CDR3, as DNA: TGTGCCAGTAGTTTCCACAGGGATGGCTACACCTTC. The complete variable domain, with remaining parts taken from reference TRBV19 and TRBJ1-2, reads DGGITQSPKYLFRKEGQNVTLSCEQNLNHDAMYWYRQDPGQGLRLIYYSQIVNDFQKGDIAEGYSVSREKKESFPLTVTSAQKNPTAFYLCASSFHRDGYTFGSGTRLTVV.